This entry lists 10 T cell receptor beta chains sequenced from one sample in a study of blood T cell repertoires in COVID-19. Clones were read by immunoSEQ multiplex PCR, and TCRdb kept only the in-frame ones, dropping some. The sample has about 100,000 clones, more than 75% seen once. The sequencing input was peripheral blood. These receptors were collected from a man aged 55-75 years with acute or convalescent COVID-19.

V is TRBV10-3 and J is TRBJ2-3; the match to TRBD2 covers 11 bases. The V gene end was trimmed by 2 bases and the J gene end by 5 bases; junction bases not matched to a gene: 6. Germline V gene data show CDR1 as ENHRY and CDR2 as SYGVKD. This CDR3 is built from 16 residues. In DNA form, the CDR3 reads TGTGCCATCAGTGAGGGCCTAGCGGGAGGAGGAGATACGCAGTATTTT. Encoded protein: CAISEGLAGGGDTQYF.

This chain connects TRBV5-5 to TRBJ2-7, with 8 bases matching TRBD1. V lost 3 bases to trimming and J lost 7 bases; unmatched junction nucleotides: 12. The germline V gene encodes CDR1 SGHKS and CDR2 YYEKEE (reference sequence). This CDR3 region has 15 residues. The CDR3 DNA reads as TGTGCCAGCAGCTGGACAGGGACCCCTATAGTGGAGCAGTACGTC. Translated: CASSWTGTPIVEQYV.

Turning to this clone: One end of the junction is discordant with germline, which a read error may explain. The V gene is TRBV7-7, the J gene TRBJ2-3; D is ambiguous. The CDR3 is made up of 13 amino acids. Germline values: CDR1 SSHAT, CDR2 FNYEAQ (reference sequence). The CDR3 coding sequence is TGTGCTAGCAGCCCAGTCGGCACAGATACGCAGTATTTT. Protein sequence: CASSPVGTDTQYF.

The rearrangement joins TRBV9 to TRBJ2-1; 7 bases are shared with TRBD1. CDR1 is SGDLS and CDR2 is YYNGEE in the germline V gene. V shed 4 bases, J shed 6 bases, and the junction held 4 bases outside the gene matches. The CDR3 has 13 residues. CDR3 amino acids: CASSTRQGNEQFF. Here the CDR3 DNA reads TGTGCCAGCAGCACCCGACAGGGCAATGAGCAGTTCTTC.

This chain links TRBV13 with TRBJ2-1; 7 nucleotides match TRBD1. The J segment lost 6 bases and the V segment lost 5 bases, leaving 10 bases of the junction unmatched. Germline lookup yields CDR1 PRHDT and CDR2 FYEKMQ (reference sequence). The CDR3 covers 15 residues. This CDR3 is CASSPRQGEGNEQFF. The CDR3 nucleotides read TGTGCCAGCAGCCCTAGACAGGGTGAAGGCAATGAGCAGTTCTTC. The full variable domain, rest sourced from reference TRBV13 and TRBJ2-1, is AAGVIQSPRHLIKEKRETATLKCYPIPRHDTVYWYQQGPGQDPQFLISFYEKMQSDKGSIPDRFSAQQFSDYHSELNMSSLELGDSALYFCASSPRQGEGNEQFFGPGTRLTVL.

The chain is built from TRBV5-1 and TRBJ2-5; perhaps TRBD2 as D (5 bases). Germline V lookup: CDR1 SGHRS, CDR2 YFSETQ. The CDR3 totals 14 residues. V was trimmed by 3 bases and J by 1 base, leaving 10 bases between them. The CDR3 bases are TGCGCCAGCAGCTCACTAGGTACCCAAGAGACCCAGTACTTC. It is translated as CASSSLGTQETQYF.

The CDR3 sequence is CASSERQNQETQYF. The CDR3 bases are TGTGCCAGCAGTGAACGTCAGAACCAAGAGACCCAGTACTTC. J is TRBJ2-5 and V is TRBV2; no reliable D call. Between the trimmed V and J ends, which lost 2 bases and 0 bases, there was a span of 7 bases. In germline, CDR1 is SNHLY, CDR2 FYNNEI. The CDR3 spans 14 residues. Full variable domain (outside the CDR3, taken from reference TRBV2 and TRBJ2-5): EPEVTQTPSHQVTQMGQEVILRCVPISNHLYFYWYRQILGQKVEFLVSFYNNEISEKSEIFDDQFSVERPDGSNFTLKIRSTKLEDSAMYFCASSERQNQETQYFGPGTRLLVL.

This rearrangement joins TRBV28 to TRBJ1-1, with TRBD1 matching over 8 bases. CDR1 MDHEN and CDR2 SYDVKM come from the germline V gene. The CDR3 runs 17 residues. V dropped 5 bases and J dropped 2; count of bases not matched to a gene: 13. Written as DNA, the CDR3 is TGTGCCAGCAGTATACGGACAGGGCGGAGCTTTAACACTGAAGCTTTCTTT. Its protein product is CASSIRTGRSFNTEAFF.

In this sample, this clone turned up once. The rearrangement links TRBV14 to TRBJ1-6; no firm D call. In germline, CDR1 is SGHDN, CDR2 FVKESK. V lost 1 base and J lost 7, with 8 bases in between. This CDR3 region has 14 residues. CDR3 sequence: CASSQVPRNSPLHF. DNA for the CDR3: TGTGCCAGCAGCCAAGTGCCGAGAAATTCACCCCTCCACTTT.

V and J are TRBV7-2 and TRBJ2-5, with 9 bases fitting TRBD1. In germline, CDR1 is SGHTA, CDR2 FQGNSA. The trim removed 0 bases at V and 8 bases at J, leaving 22 bases unmatched. This CDR3 has 20 amino acids. The CDR3 protein is CASSLAHRTGARWGRETQYF. The CDR3 nucleotides are TGTGCCAGCAGCTTAGCGCATAGGACAGGGGCAAGGTGGGGTAGAGAAACCCAGTACTTC.